Sequencing of this T cell receptor beta chain was carried out in a study of Tregs in tolerant kidney transplant recipients. As concerns this clone: The antigen is undetermined.

Study-level results: No direct test of biological reproducibility was done here.

Assay: immunoSEQ multiplex PCR; the TCRdb copy retains only in-frame clones and omits some. Found here are more than 75,000 clones, 80% to 95% of them singletons; the top ten hold 0.46%. In germline, CDR1 is SGHDN, CDR2 FVKESK. The CDR3 is 15 residues long. The V gene end was trimmed by 1 base and the J gene end by 7 bases; junction bases not matched to a gene: 9. Specimen: CD4+ T cells from blood, collected before the transplant. The receptor comes from a human donor who received a combined kidney and bone marrow transplant. The chain recombines TRBV14 with TRBJ1-1; TRBD1 matches 7 bases. The DNA of the CDR3 is TGTGCCAGCAGCCAAGTAAGGGGGCCTTGGGGTGAAGCTTTCTTT. It specifies CASSQVRGPWGEAFF.